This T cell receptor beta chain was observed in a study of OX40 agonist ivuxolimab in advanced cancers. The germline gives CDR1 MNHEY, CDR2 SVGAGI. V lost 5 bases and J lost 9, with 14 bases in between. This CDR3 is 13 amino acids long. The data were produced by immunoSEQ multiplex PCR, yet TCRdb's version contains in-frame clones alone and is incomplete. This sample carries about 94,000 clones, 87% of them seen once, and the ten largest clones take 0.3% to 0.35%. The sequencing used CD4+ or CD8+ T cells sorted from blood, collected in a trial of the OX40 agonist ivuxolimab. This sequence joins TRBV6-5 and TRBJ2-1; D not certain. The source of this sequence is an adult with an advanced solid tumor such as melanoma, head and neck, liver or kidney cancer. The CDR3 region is CASSQTVDFEQFF. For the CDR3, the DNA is TGTGCCAGCAGTCAGACCGTTGATTTTGAGCAGTTCTTC.